The T cell receptor beta chain under discussion was sequenced for a study of blood T cell repertoires in COVID-19. In the original processing: Amplification from reference gene primers served as the basis for estimated nucleated cell counts. This table comes from immunoSEQ multiplex PCR, and its TCRdb copy is limited to in-frame clones, with some not included. The V and J calls and clone size are taken from that table; D and trimming were inferred from the DNA. The sample shows about 170,000 clones, 87% of them seen only once. Germline V CDR1 and CDR2: LNHDA, SQIVND (reference sequence). The CDR3 spans 15 residues. V shed 5 bases and J 1 base; nucleotides not matched to a gene: 4.

This TCR came from a woman aged 45-65 years with acute or convalescent COVID-19. The sample comprised peripheral blood. V and J are TRBV19 and TRBJ1-1, with TRBD1 matching over 10 bases. The CDR3 reads CASSLWDRGNTEAFF. The CDR3 region has the DNA TGTGCCAGTAGTCTCTGGGACAGGGGGAACACTGAAGCTTTCTTT.